This T cell receptor (beta chain) was observed in a study of CD8+ T cells in alopecia areata. The wider study: Administration of oral tofacitinib to treated patients was at 5 to 10 mg twice daily. General observations from the study: Scalp sequencing also captures normal skin's resident alphabeta T cells. Baseline CD8+ expansion's link to response remains uncertain, as there was one nonresponder.

The authors extracted RNA and reverse transcribed it into cDNA as the sequencing template. TCRdb's copy holds only in-frame clones and misses some; the assay was immunoSEQ multiplex PCR. The sample lists more than 150,000 clones, about half occurring once. The treatment: oral pan-JAK inhibitor, 5-10 mg twice daily. It was from alopecia areata patients that lesional scalp punch biopsies and peripheral blood were collected. In germline, CDR1 is LNHDA, CDR2 SQIVND (reference sequence). After removal of 4 bases from V and 5 bases from J, the junction contained 13 bases not matched to a gene. This CDR3 contains 16 residues. Note on this clone: Its antigen is currently unknown.

The sample consisted of CD8+ T cells sorted from blood, taken between weeks 51 and 52, from a patient treated with tofacitinib. The V and J genes are TRBV19 and TRBJ2-5, with 7 bases fitting TRBD1. The TCR was taken from a human donor with alopecia areata. CDR3 residues: CASSRAETGIIETQYF. The DNA of the CDR3 is TGTGCCAGTAGTAGGGCCGAGACAGGGATCATTGAGACCCAGTACTTC.